This is a list of T cell receptor beta chains from one sample in a study of blood T cell repertoires in COVID-19. Assay used: immunoSEQ multiplex PCR; TCRdb lists only in-frame clones, some missing. The sample has about 190,000 clones; around 76% are singletons. Source material: PBMCs or T cells enriched from blood (not recorded which). Source of these receptors: a woman in her forties or fifties with acute COVID-19. CDR3s include the opening cysteine and the closing phenylalanine or tryptophan. The order of the fields is V gene, J gene, D gene, CDR3 protein. The D gene is left open where the match is weak.

v_gene: TRBV11-2
j_gene: TRBJ1-2
d_gene: .
CDR3aa: CASSPGRISGYTF

v_gene: TRBV24-1
j_gene: TRBJ2-1
d_gene: .
CDR3aa: CATSDLDETGGYNEQFF

v_gene: TRBV2
j_gene: TRBJ2-5
d_gene: TRBD2
CDR3aa: CASSRDGGAQETQYF

v_gene: TRBV6-5
j_gene: TRBJ2-2
d_gene: .
CDR3aa: CASSYSWARAGELFF

v_gene: TRBV7-3
j_gene: TRBJ2-1
d_gene: .
CDR3aa: CASSLSYYNEQFF

v_gene: TRBV27
j_gene: TRBJ2-3
d_gene: .
CDR3aa: CASSLWRASTDTQYF

v_gene: TRBV3-1/TRBV3-2
j_gene: TRBJ1-1
d_gene: .
CDR3aa: CASSQDPRGTEAFF

v_gene: TRBV5-5
j_gene: TRBJ1-3
d_gene: TRBD1
CDR3aa: CASSLGGGANTIYF

v_gene: TRBV14
j_gene: TRBJ1-2
d_gene: .
CDR3aa: CASSQDGSGVGGYTF

v_gene: TRBV19
j_gene: TRBJ1-1
d_gene: .
CDR3aa: CATWDSRRDTEAFF

v_gene: TRBV19
j_gene: TRBJ1-3
d_gene: TRBD1
CDR3aa: CASSPGTASGNTIYF

v_gene: TRBV3-1/TRBV3-2
j_gene: TRBJ2-5
d_gene: TRBD2
CDR3aa: CASSSASGGKETQYF

v_gene: TRBV9
j_gene: TRBJ2-4
d_gene: .
CDR3aa: CASSSSGGRLNIQYF

v_gene: TRBV19
j_gene: TRBJ1-1
d_gene: TRBD1
CDR3aa: CASSIAGGLGTEAFF

v_gene: TRBV6-6
j_gene: TRBJ1-5
d_gene: .
CDR3aa: CASSYRGGPQHF

v_gene: TRBV9
j_gene: TRBJ1-4
d_gene: .
CDR3aa: CASSFRVDGGEKLFF

v_gene: TRBV5-1
j_gene: TRBJ1-1
d_gene: .
CDR3aa: CASSLAPSGGDTEAFF

v_gene: TRBV7-8
j_gene: TRBJ1-4
d_gene: TRBD1
CDR3aa: CASSADRVDNEKLFF

v_gene: TRBV29-1
j_gene: TRBJ2-3
d_gene: TRBD1
CDR3aa: CSVGATGGAFDTQYF